This T cell receptor beta chain was sequenced for a study of blood T cell repertoires in COVID-19. The V and J ends lost 0 bases and 6 bases respectively, with 19 bases between them. The CDR3 runs to 16 residues. Germline CDR1 SGDLS, CDR2 YYNGEE. Here immunoSEQ multiplex PCR was the method, and the copy in TCRdb shows in-frame clones only, minus some. In the table there are approximately 210,000 clones, 75% to 90% of which are singletons. The clonotype originates from a man between 25 and 39 years old who had recovered from COVID-19. This chain joins TRBV9 and TRBJ2-7; tentative D call: TRBD1 (6 bases). Material for sequencing was peripheral blood. This CDR3 is CASSVAEGVIQGEQYF. The CDR3 nucleotides are TGTGCCAGCAGCGTAGCAGAGGGGGTGATTCAGGGCGAGCAGTACTTC.